This T cell receptor beta chain is from a study of prognosis after radiotherapy for stage I lung cancer. Amplicons of TCR beta CDR3 were generated from genomic DNA by two-round multiplex PCR. Initially, in first-round PCR, primers specific to each TRBV and TRBJ gene were used. TCRdb reprocessed the multiplex PCR reads via MiXCR and lists one record per CDR3 protein. This table has over 50,000 distinct CDR3 sequences, approximately 30% appearing once. This clonotype has ten or more counts. Around 5.9 milliliters of peripheral blood were drawn at each of two time points. The V segment lost 5 bases and the J segment 8 bases; nucleotides outside the gene matches: 11. Germline CDR1 SGHTA, CDR2 FQGNSA. The CDR3 is 15 amino acids.

The receptor comes from a donor over 45 with non-small cell lung cancer. Material: PBMCs, obtained before or after stereotactic body radiation therapy (not recorded which). V is TRBV7-2 and J is TRBJ1-4; 7 nucleotides match TRBD1. CDR3 bases: TGTGCCAGCAGCACCTACAGGGGAACAGTAGAAAAACTGTTTTTT. Amino acids: CASSTYRGTVEKLFF.